The clone carrying this TCR beta chain came up many times. This sample is drawn from a study of T cells in Graves' hyperthyroidism and ophthalmopathy. The CDR3 regions of TCR beta were amplified from RNA transcripts. HTBI primers drove first-round RT-PCR of the TCR CDR3. TCRdb fed the multiplex PCR reads into MiXCR, producing one record per CDR3 protein. Of a few hundred thousand distinct CDR3 sequences listed, approximately 15% are singletons. The V and J ends lost 4 bases and 3 bases respectively, with 10 bases between them. Germline-derived CDR1 and CDR2 are SSHAT and FNYEAQ (reference sequence). CDR3 size: 13 residues.

The chain employs TRBV7-7 and TRBJ2-7, with D unclear. The TCR comes from a woman between 25 and 40 years old with Graves' hyperthyroidism. Source material: blood. The CDR3 loop reads CASSSSDGYEQYF. The CDR3, as DNA: TGTGCCAGCAGCTCCTCCGACGGCTACGAGCAGTACTTC.